The next 17 T cell receptor beta chains were all read from a single sample in a study of cytomegalovirus exposure and HLA in healthy donors. With 60 Vbeta and 13 Jbeta primers, the PCR was carried out. The table came from immunoSEQ multiplex PCR; TCRdb's copy has only in-frame clones and leaves some out. The repertoire holds fewer than 250,000 clones, with about four fifths as singletons. Sequences were obtained from PBMCs. The receptors derive from a middle-aged man in good health and CMV-seropositive.

The chain recombines TRBV1 with TRBJ2-1; whether TRBD2, the table's D call, matches the DNA was not checked. TRBV1 is deemed a pseudogene. The CDR3 sequence is 15 residues long. The CDR3 reads CTSSRQGERAHEQFF. CDR3 in DNA: TGCACCAGCAGCCGTCAAGGAGAGAGGGCCCATGAGCAGTTCTTC.

This clone was detected once. V is TRBV4-1 and J is TRBJ2-7; 15 nucleotides line up with TRBD2. There are 15 residues in the CDR3. V shed 0 bases and J 6 bases; nucleotides not matched to a gene: 0. Germline loops: CDR1 MGHRA, CDR2 YSYEKL. The CDR3 coding sequence is TGCGCCAGCAGCCAAGAGGGACTAGCGGGAGGCGAGCAGTACGTC. Translation: CASSQEGLAGGEQYV.

The genes are TRBV5-5 and TRBJ2-6; TRBD1 matches 7 bases. This CDR3 comprises 16 residues. The junction had 4 bases not matched to a gene; V was cut back by 4 bases and J by 0 bases. Germline V lookup: CDR1 SGHKS, CDR2 YYEKEE (reference sequence). The CDR3 sequence: CASSLGQPSGANVLTF. The CDR3 DNA reads TGTGCCAGCAGCCTGGGACAGCCCTCTGGGGCCAACGTCCTGACTTTC.

The V call is TRBV29-1, the J call TRBJ2-5; 7 positions match TRBD1. Germline V gene lookup returns CDR1 SQVTM and CDR2 ANQGSEA. With 5 bases clipped from V and 5 bases from J, the junction kept 11 bases outside the gene matches. The CDR3 has 14 amino acids. CDR3 in amino acids: CSVRGDRVEETQYF. In DNA form, the CDR3 reads TGCAGCGTTCGCGGCGACAGGGTGGAGGAGACCCAGTACTTC.

This chain connects TRBV19 to TRBJ1-5, with a possible D match to TRBD1 (6 bases). Germline V lookup: CDR1 LNHDA, CDR2 SQIVND (reference sequence). V lost 5 bases and J lost 4, with 9 bases in between. This CDR3 region has 13 residues. CDR3 sequence reads: CASSWDINQPQHF. CDR3 DNA sequence: TGTGCCAGTAGTTGGGACATAAATCAGCCCCAGCATTTT.

The J gene is TRBJ2-1, the V gene TRBV4-2, with D possibly being TRBD2 (5 bases). Germline CDR1 and CDR2: LGHNA and YNFKEQ. The V end lost 3 bases, the J end lost 8 bases, and 14 bases lay between the germline ends. This CDR3 is built from 14 residues. The CDR3 here is CASSQASLFDEQFF. DNA for the CDR3: TGTGCCAGCAGCCAGGCTAGCTTGTTTGATGAGCAGTTCTTC.

This chain uses TRBV6-5 with TRBJ2-7, with 10 bases identical to TRBD2. After removal of 2 bases from V and 4 bases from J, the junction contained 8 bases not matched to a gene. CDR1 is MNHEY, CDR2 SVGAGI, per germline. This CDR3 has 16 amino acids. CDR3 bases: TGTGCCAGCAGTTACCCCACCTTAGCGGGAGGTTACGAGCAGTACTTC. It is translated as CASSYPTLAGGYEQYF.

Only one count was recorded for this clone. The J gene is TRBJ1-1, the V gene TRBV2, with TRBD1 as a possible D gene (5 bases). The germline V gene has CDR1 SNHLY and CDR2 FYNNEI. There are 12 residues in the CDR3. The V and J ends lost 4 bases and 8 bases respectively, with 11 bases between them. The CDR3 region is CASSVRTREAFF. For the CDR3, the DNA is TGTGCCAGCAGTGTAAGGACACGCGAAGCTTTCTTT.

The chain recombines TRBV7-8 with TRBJ1-4; TRBD1 aligns across 7 bases. Germline assignment: CDR1 SGHVS and CDR2 FQNEAQ. V trimming: 3 bases; J trimming: 4 bases; junction bases outside the gene matches: 5. This CDR3 region has 15 residues. The CDR3 DNA sequence: TGTGCCAGCAGCTTCCGGACAGGTCGTAATGAAAAACTGTTTTTT. The encoded protein is CASSFRTGRNEKLFF.

J is TRBJ1-5 and V is TRBV6-1; possibly TRBD1 for D (5 bases). Between the trimmed V and J ends, which lost 1 base and 7 bases, there was a span of 17 bases. The CDR3 runs to 16 residues. The germline V gene has CDR1 MNHNS and CDR2 SASEGT. CDR3 DNA sequence: TGTGCCAGCAGTGAAGGCTGGAAAGGGGCAGAACAGCCCCAGCATTTT. Protein product: CASSEGWKGAEQPQHF.

V usage is TRBV19 and J usage is TRBJ2-5; TRBD1 is a possible D gene (5 bases). This CDR3 is built from 13 residues. Germline V gene lookup returns CDR1 LNHDA and CDR2 SQIVND (reference sequence). Trimming pared 4 bases from V and 1 base from J, leaving 7 bases between. CDR3 loop: CASSTTAQETQYF. CDR3 sequence (DNA): TGTGCCAGTAGTACGACAGCCCAAGAGACCCAGTACTTC.

The chain employs TRBV15 and TRBJ2-5; maybe TRBD1 (6 bases). Trimming took 1 base from V and 5 from J, leaving 14 bases between them. There are 15 residues in the CDR3. In germline, CDR1 is LNHNV, CDR2 YYDKDF (reference sequence). CDR3 nucleotide sequence: TGTGCCACCAGCAGAGTTCGACAGGTCGGGGAGACCCAGTACTTC. It codes for CATSRVRQVGETQYF.

The chain recombines TRBV30 with TRBJ2-2; no firm D call. CDR1 GTSNPN and CDR2 SVGIG come from the germline V gene (reference sequence). The V gene lost 6 bases and the J gene lost 3 bases, with 5 bases spanning the gap. The length of the CDR3 is 11 residues. CDR3 DNA sequence: TGTGCCTGTAGCCACACCGGGGAGCTGTTTTTT. This gives the protein CACSHTGELFF.

The chain uses TRBV6-1 and TRBJ1-3; unclear D gene. The CDR3 totals 16 residues. Deletions cut 3 bases from V and 0 bases from J, with 12 bases between. Germline assignment: CDR1 MNHNS and CDR2 SASEGT. The CDR3 sequence is CASSEGPYHSGNTIYF. The CDR3 DNA is TGTGCCAGCAGTGAGGGCCCCTACCACTCTGGAAACACCATATATTTT.

The V and J genes are TRBV10-1 and TRBJ1-5; D ambiguous. V lost 3 bases and J 6 bases, leaving 9 bases between the germline ends. Per the germline V gene, CDR1 is WNHNN and CDR2 is SYGVQD (reference sequence). This CDR3 is 13 amino acids long. CDR3 nucleotides: TGCGCCAGCAGTGACCCCCGGAGTCAGCCCCAGCATTTT. As protein: CASSDPRSQPQHF.

The chain joins TRBV9 to TRBJ1-2; no clear D. Germline CDR1 is SGDLS and CDR2 is YYNGEE. V was pared by 4 bases and J by 2 bases, with 9 bases between. CDR3 size: 13 residues. DNA of the CDR3: TGTGCCAGCAGCAAAGGAGGGAACTATGGCTACACCTTC. Protein: CASSKGGNYGYTF.

The chain joins TRBV27 to TRBJ1-1; maybe TRBD1 (5 bases). Trimming cost V 8 bases and J 3 bases, with 19 bases left between them. Per the germline V gene, CDR1 is MNHEY and CDR2 is SMNVEV (reference sequence). The CDR3 runs to 15 residues. CDR3 sequence (DNA): TGTGCCAGCGGGGCAAATTGGGCGGGGTACACTGAAGCTTTCTTT. Its protein product is CASGANWAGYTEAFF.